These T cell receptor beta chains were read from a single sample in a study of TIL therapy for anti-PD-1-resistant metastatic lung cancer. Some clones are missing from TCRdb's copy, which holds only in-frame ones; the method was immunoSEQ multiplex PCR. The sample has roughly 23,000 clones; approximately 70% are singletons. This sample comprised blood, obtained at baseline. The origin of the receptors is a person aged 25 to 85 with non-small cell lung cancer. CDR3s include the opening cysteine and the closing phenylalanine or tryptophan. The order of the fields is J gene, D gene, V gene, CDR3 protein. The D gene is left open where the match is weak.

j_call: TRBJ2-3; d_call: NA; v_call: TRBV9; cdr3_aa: CASSVTSTDTQYF
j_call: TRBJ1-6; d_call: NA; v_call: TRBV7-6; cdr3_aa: CASSLGNLRKGFLPYNSPLHF
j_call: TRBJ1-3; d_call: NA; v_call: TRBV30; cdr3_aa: CAWSVSSGGRNTIYF
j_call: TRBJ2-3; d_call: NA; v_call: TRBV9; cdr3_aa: CASSVNLDTQYF
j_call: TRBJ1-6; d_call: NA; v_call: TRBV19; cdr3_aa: CASSIDLRSPLHF
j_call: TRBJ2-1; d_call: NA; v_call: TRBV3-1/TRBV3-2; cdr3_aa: CASSQGFLRGRSYNEQFF
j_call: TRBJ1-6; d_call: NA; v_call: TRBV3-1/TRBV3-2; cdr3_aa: CASRQGEDSPLHF
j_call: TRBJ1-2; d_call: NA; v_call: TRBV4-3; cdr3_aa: CASSQVSGVGYGYTF
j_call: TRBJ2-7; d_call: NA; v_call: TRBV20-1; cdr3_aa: CSAVDSYEQYF
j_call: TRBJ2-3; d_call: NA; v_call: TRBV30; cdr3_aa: CAVEEGTWGTDTQYF
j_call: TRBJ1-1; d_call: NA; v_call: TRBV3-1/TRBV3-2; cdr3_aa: CASSQGSWSTEAFF
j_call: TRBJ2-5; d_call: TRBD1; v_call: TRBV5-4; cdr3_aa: CASRTTGKETQYF
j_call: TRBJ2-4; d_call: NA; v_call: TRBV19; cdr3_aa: CASSSPFGLAKNIQYF
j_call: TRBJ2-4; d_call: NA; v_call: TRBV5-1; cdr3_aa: CASSVGGGGVAKNIQYF
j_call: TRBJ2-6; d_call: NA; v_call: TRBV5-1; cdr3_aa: CASSLRGAASPGANVLTF
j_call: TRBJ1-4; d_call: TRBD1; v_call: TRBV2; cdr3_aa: CASRVTGGGTTNEKLFF
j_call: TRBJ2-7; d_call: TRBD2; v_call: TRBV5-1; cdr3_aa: CASSLISGGYEQYF
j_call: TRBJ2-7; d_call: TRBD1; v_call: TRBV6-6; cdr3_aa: CASKMGQGSEQYF
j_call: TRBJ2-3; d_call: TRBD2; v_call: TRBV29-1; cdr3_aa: CSVSGGAADTQYF
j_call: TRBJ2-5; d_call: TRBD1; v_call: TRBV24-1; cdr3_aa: CATSDRDRGQETQYF
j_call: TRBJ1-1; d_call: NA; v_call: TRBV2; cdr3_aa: CASSLPGAEAFF
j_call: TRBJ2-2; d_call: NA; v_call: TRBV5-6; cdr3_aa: CASSLFTGELFF
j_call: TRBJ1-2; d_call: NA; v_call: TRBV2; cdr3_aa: CASSEARRSRNF
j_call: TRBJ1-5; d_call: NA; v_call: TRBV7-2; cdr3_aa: CASSSEMGQPQHF
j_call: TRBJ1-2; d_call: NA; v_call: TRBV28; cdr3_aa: CASSPYTRVNGYTF
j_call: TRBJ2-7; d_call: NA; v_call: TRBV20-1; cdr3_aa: CSARRSYEQYF
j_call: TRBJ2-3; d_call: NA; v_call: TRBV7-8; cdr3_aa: CASSFRRQAFTDTQYF
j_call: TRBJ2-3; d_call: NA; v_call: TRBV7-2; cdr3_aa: CASRVGAHLGTDTQYF
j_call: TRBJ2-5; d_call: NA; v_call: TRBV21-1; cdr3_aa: CARTPTPGGRETQYF